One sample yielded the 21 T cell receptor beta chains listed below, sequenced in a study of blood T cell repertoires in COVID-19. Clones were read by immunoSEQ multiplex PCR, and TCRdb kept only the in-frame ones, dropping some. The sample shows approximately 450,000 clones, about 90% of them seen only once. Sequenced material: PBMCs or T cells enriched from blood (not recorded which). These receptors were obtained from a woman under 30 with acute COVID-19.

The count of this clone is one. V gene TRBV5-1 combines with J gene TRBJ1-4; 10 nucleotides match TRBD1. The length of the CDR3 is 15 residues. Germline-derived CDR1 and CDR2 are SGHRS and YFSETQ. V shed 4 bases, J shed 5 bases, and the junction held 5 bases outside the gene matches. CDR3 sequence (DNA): TGCGCCAGCAGCGGAGGACAGGGGGGGAATGAAAAACTGTTTTTT. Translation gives CASSGGQGGNEKLFF.

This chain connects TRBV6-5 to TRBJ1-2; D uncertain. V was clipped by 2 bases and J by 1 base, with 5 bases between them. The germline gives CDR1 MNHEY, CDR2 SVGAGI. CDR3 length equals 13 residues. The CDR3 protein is CASSYGLNYGYTF. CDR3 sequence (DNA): TGTGCCAGCAGTTACGGCCTTAACTATGGCTACACCTTC.

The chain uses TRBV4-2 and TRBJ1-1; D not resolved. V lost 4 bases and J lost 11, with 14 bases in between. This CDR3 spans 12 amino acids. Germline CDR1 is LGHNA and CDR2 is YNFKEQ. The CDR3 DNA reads TGTGCCAGCAGCCCAGGCTATCCGACCGCTTTCTTT. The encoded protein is CASSPGYPTAFF.

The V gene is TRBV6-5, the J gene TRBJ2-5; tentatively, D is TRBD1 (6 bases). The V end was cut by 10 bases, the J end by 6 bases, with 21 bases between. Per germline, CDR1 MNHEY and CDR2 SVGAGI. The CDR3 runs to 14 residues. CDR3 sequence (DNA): TGTGCCACCTACCCCGGGACAACCCACCAGACCCAGTACTTC. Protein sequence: CATYPGTTHQTQYF.

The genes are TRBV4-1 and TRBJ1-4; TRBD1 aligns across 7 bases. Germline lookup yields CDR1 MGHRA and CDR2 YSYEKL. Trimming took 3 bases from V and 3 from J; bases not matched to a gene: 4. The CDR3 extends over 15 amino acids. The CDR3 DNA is TGCGCCAGCAGCCACTCCGGGACAGCTAATGAAAAACTGTTTTTT. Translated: CASSHSGTANEKLFF.

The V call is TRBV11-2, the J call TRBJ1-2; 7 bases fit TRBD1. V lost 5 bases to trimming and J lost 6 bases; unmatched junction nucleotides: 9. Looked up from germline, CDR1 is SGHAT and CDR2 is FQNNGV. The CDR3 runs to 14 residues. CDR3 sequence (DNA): TGTGCCAGCAGCCGAATGACAGGGCCCCATGGCTACACCTTC. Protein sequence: CASSRMTGPHGYTF. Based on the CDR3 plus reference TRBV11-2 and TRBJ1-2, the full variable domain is EAGVAQSPRYKIIEKRQSVAFWCNPISGHATLYWYQQILGQGPKLLIQFQNNGVVDDSQLPKDRFSAERLKGVDSTLKIQPAKLEDSAVYLCASSRMTGPHGYTFGSGTRLTVV.

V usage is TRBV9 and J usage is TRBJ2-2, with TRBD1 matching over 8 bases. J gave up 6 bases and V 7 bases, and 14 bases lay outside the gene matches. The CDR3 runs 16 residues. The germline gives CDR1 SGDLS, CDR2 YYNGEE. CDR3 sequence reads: CASSFYGSGGPGELFF. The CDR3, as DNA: TGTGCCAGCTCTTTTTATGGGTCAGGGGGCCCCGGGGAGCTGTTTTTT.

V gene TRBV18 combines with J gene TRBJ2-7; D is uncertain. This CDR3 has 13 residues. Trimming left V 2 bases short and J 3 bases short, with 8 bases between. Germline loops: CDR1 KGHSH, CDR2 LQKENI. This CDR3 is CASSPKLGYEQYF. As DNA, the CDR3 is TGTGCCAGCTCACCAAAGCTCGGCTACGAGCAGTACTTC.

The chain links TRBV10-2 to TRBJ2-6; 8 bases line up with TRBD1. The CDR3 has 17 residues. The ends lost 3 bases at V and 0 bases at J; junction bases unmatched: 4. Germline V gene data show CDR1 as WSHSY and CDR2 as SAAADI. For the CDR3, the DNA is TGCGCCAGCAGTGATGGGACAGGTTTCTCTGGGGCCAACGTCCTGACTTTC. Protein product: CASSDGTGFSGANVLTF.

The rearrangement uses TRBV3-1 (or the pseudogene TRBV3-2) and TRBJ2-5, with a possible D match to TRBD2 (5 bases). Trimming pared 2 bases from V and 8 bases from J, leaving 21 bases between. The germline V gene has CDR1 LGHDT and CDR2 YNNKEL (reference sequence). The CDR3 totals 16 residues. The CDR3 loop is CASSQPPRSGRETQYF. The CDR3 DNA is TGTGCCAGCAGCCAACCCCCCCGGTCAGGTCGGGAAACCCAGTACTTC.

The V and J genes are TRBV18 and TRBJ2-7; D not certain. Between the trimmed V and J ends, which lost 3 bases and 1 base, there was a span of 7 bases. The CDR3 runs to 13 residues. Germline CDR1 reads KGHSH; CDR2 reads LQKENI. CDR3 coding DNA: TGTGCCAGCTCACCGCAACATTCCTACGAGCAGTACTTC. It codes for CASSPQHSYEQYF.

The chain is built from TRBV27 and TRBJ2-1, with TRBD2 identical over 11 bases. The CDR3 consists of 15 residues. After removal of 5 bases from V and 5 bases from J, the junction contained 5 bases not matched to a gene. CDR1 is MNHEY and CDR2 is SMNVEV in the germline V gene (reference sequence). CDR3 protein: CASSGGTSGDNEQFF. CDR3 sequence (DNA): TGTGCCAGCAGTGGGGGGACTAGCGGAGACAATGAGCAGTTCTTC.

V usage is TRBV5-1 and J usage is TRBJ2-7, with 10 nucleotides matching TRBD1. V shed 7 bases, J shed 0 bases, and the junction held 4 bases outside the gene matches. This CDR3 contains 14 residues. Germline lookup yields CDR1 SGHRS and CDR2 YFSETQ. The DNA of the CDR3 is TGCGCCAGCTCGGGACAGGGGAGCTCCTACGAGCAGTACTTC. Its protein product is CASSGQGSSYEQYF.

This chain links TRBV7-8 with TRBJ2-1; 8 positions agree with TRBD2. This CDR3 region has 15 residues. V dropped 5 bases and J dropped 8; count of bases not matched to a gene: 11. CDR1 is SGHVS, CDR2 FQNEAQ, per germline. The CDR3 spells CASSRGASGYDEQFF. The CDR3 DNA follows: TGTGCCAGCAGCCGAGGGGCTAGCGGGTACGATGAGCAGTTCTTC.

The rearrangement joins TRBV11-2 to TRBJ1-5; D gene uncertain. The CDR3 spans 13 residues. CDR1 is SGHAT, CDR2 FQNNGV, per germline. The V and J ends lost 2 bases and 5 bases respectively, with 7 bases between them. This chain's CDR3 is CASSLYRDQPQHF. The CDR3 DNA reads TGTGCCAGCAGCTTATATCGCGATCAGCCCCAGCATTTT.

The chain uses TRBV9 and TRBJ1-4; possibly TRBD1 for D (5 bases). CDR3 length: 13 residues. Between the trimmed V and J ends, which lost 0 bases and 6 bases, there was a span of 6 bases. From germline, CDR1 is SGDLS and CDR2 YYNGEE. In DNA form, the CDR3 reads TGTGCCAGCAGCGTAGAAGGGGATGAAAAACTGTTTTTT. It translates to CASSVEGDEKLFF.

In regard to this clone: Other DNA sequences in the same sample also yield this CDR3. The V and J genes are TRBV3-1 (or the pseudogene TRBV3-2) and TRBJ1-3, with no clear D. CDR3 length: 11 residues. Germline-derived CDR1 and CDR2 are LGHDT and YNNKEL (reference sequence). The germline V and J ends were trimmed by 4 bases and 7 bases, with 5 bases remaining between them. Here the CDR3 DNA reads TGTGCCAGCAGCCCCGGTAACACCATATATTTT. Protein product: CASSPGNTIYF.

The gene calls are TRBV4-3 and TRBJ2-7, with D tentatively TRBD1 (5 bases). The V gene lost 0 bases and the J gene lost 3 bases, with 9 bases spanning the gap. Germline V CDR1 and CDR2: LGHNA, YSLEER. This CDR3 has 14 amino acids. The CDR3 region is CASSQDEGDYEQYF. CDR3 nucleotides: TGCGCCAGCAGCCAAGATGAAGGGGACTACGAGCAGTACTTC.

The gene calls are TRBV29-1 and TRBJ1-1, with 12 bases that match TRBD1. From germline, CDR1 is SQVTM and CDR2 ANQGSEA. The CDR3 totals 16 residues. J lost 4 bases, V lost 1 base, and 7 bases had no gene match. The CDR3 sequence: CSVEVGTGGASTEAFF. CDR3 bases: TGCAGCGTTGAAGTGGGGACAGGGGGCGCGAGCACTGAAGCTTTCTTT.

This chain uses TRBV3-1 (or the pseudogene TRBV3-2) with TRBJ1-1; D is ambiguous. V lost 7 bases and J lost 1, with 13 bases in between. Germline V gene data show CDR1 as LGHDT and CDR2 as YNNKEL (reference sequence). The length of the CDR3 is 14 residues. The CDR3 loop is CASNRLGRNTEAFF. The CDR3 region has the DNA TGTGCCAGCAATAGACTCGGGAGGAACACTGAAGCTTTCTTT.

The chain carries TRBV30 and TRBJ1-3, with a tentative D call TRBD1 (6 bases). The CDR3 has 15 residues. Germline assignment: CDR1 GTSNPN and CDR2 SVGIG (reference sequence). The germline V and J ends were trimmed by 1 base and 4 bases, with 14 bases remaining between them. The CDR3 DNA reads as TGTGCCTGGAGTGGGTCCAGGGGAGAGGGAAACACCATATATTTT. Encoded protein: CAWSGSRGEGNTIYF.